This T cell receptor (beta chain) was obtained from a study of T cells in Graves' hyperthyroidism and ophthalmopathy. Turning to the study itself: Staff took peripheral blood when the initial diagnosis was made, before any treatment began.

Together with thyroid ultrasound, orbital computed tomography, serum thyroxine and TRAb, clinical symptoms were used for diagnoses. TCR beta CDR3 regions were amplified from RNA transcripts. Carried out on the TCR CDR3, a first-round RT-PCR used the HTBI primer set. TCRdb re-analysed the multiplex PCR reads in MiXCR, keeping a single row per CDR3 protein. The data show about 840,000 distinct CDR3 sequences, with around 39% seen just once and about 8.9% held by the top ten. The CDR3 is 16 amino acids. CDR1 and CDR2 (germline): SQVTM, ANQGSEA. V was clipped by 5 bases and J by 1 base; unmatched bases: 12.

This chain links TRBV29-1 with TRBJ2-7; 9 bases match TRBD1. This clonotype was sampled from a man aged 18 to 29 with Graves' hyperthyroidism. The sample was blood. DNA of the CDR3: TGCAGCGTTTGGGGGGGACAGGGCCCCGCTTCCTACGAGCAGTACTTC. Protein sequence: CSVWGGQGPASYEQYF.